The next 28 T cell receptor beta chains were all read from a single sample in a study of T cells after posttransplantation cyclophosphamide. Here immunoSEQ multiplex PCR was the method, and the copy in TCRdb shows in-frame clones only, minus some. The sample records roughly 30,000 clones, about 89% being singletons. Cells defined as naive were viable CD3+CD4+ or CD3+CD8+ and CCR7+CD45RA+CD45RO-CD95-CD27+CD28+. The specimen sequenced was naive CD4+ T cells sorted from PBMCs. These receptors originate from a woman aged 55-70 years in good health, CMV-negative, and a related stem cell transplant donor.

This chain joins TRBV13 and TRBJ2-1; no definite D call. The CDR3 has 11 amino acids. Germline V CDR1 and CDR2: PRHDT, FYEKMQ (reference sequence). V lost 5 bases and J 8 bases, leaving 7 bases between the germline ends. The DNA for the CDR3 is TGTGCCAGCAGCCCGAGGCATGAGCAGTTCTTC. Translation gives CASSPRHEQFF. Looking up the rest from reference TRBV13 and TRBJ2-1 gives the full variable domain: AAGVIQSPRHLIKEKRETATLKCYPIPRHDTVYWYQQGPGQDPQFLISFYEKMQSDKGSIPDRFSAQQFSDYHSELNMSSLELGDSALYFCASSPRHEQFFGPGTRLTVL.

Written as DNA, the CDR3 is TGTGCCAGCAATAACCCGGGACAGATATTCTCTGGGGCCAACGTCCTGACTTTC. Translating it yields CASNNPGQIFSGANVLTF. The genes are TRBV19 and TRBJ2-6, with 7 bases matching TRBD1. CDR3 length equals 18 residues. V was pared by 9 bases and J by 0 bases, with 14 bases of the junction left unmatched. Germline CDR1 LNHDA, CDR2 SQIVND (reference sequence). The full variable domain, its missing parts supplied by reference TRBV19 and TRBJ2-6, is DGGITQSPKYLFRKEGQNVTLSCEQNLNHDAMYWYRQDPGQGLRLIYYSQIVNDFQKGDIAEGYSVSREKKESFPLTVTSAQKNPTAFYLCASNNPGQIFSGANVLTFGAGSRLTVL.

V and J are TRBV6-1 and TRBJ2-6; D is possibly TRBD1 (6 bases). This CDR3 is built from 15 residues. Germline-derived CDR1 and CDR2 are MNHNS and SASEGT. Trimming took 6 bases from V and 1 from J, leaving 10 bases between them. CDR3 in amino acids: CASRIQGSGANVLTF. The CDR3 DNA sequence: TGTGCCAGCAGGATTCAGGGGTCTGGGGCCAACGTCCTGACTTTC.

V usage is TRBV19 and J usage is TRBJ1-5; a weak D match, TRBD1 (6 bases). The CDR3 totals 16 residues. The germline V and J ends were trimmed by 0 bases and 6 bases, with 15 bases remaining between them. In germline, CDR1 is LNHDA, CDR2 SQIVND (reference sequence). This chain's CDR3 is CASSIEGAGATQPQHF. CDR3 in DNA: TGTGCCAGTAGTATAGAAGGAGCGGGGGCTACTCAGCCCCAGCATTTT.

This clone appeared a single time. This chain uses TRBV6-5 with TRBJ2-7; no firm D call. This CDR3 is 15 amino acids long. The germline CDR1 and CDR2 sequences are MNHEY and SVGAGI. V lost 6 bases and J lost 3, with 18 bases in between. CDR3 sequence: CASSRDVPPSYEQYF. In DNA form, the CDR3 reads TGTGCCAGCAGCCGAGACGTCCCCCCTAGCTACGAGCAGTACTTC.

The chain links TRBV7-2 to TRBJ2-7, with D hard to call. The CDR3 extends over 14 amino acids. Trimming pared 1 base from V and 5 bases from J, leaving 12 bases between. Germline values: CDR1 SGHTA, CDR2 FQGNSA. The CDR3 DNA follows: TGTGCCAGCAGCTTAGTGAGTAGCTATGACGAGCAGTACTTC. Encoded protein: CASSLVSSYDEQYF.

The V and J genes are TRBV9 and TRBJ2-7, with D unclear. The CDR3 is 14 amino acids. Trimming pared 0 bases from V and 2 bases from J, leaving 9 bases between. Per germline, CDR1 SGDLS and CDR2 YYNGEE. CDR3 protein: CASSVAASPYEQYF. In DNA form, the CDR3 reads TGTGCCAGCAGCGTAGCAGCTAGTCCCTACGAGCAGTACTTC.

In DNA, the CDR3 is TGTGCCAGCAGTCCGACAGGGGCGGCGGATGGCTACACCTTC. Encoded protein: CASSPTGAADGYTF. This chain uses TRBV6-6 with TRBJ1-2, with 8 positions matching TRBD1. With V trimmed by 5 bases and J by 6 bases, 8 bases remained unmatched. This CDR3 spans 14 amino acids. CDR1 is MNHNY and CDR2 is SVGAGI in the germline V gene (reference sequence).

In DNA, the CDR3 is TGCGCCAGCAGCCCCGGACAGGGTGAAAAACTGTTTTTT. Translated, it gives CASSPGQGEKLFF. The chain is built from TRBV5-1 and TRBJ1-4, with TRBD1 matching over 8 bases. CDR3 length: 13 amino acids. Losses at the gene ends were 4 bases for V and 7 bases for J; bases not matched to a gene: 3. Germline values: CDR1 SGHRS, CDR2 YFSETQ. The whole variable domain, remainder taken from reference TRBV5-1 and TRBJ1-4, is KAGVTQTPRYLIKTRGQQVTLSCSPISGHRSVSWYQQTPGQGLQFLFEYFSETQRNKGNFPGRFSGRQFSNSRSEMNVSTLELGDSALYLCASSPGQGEKLFFGSGTQLSVL.

The J gene is TRBJ1-4, the V gene TRBV5-1; maybe TRBD1 (6 bases). CDR3 length: 15 amino acids. Between the trimmed V and J ends, which lost 4 bases and 4 bases, there was a span of 14 bases. The germline V gene has CDR1 SGHRS and CDR2 YFSETQ. The CDR3 DNA is TGCGCCAGCAGCACGGGGGGGGCTGGTAATGAAAAACTGTTTTTT. Translated, it gives CASSTGGAGNEKLFF.

This clone was found a few times. The J gene is TRBJ2-5, the V gene TRBV5-1; D possibly corresponds to TRBD1 (6 bases). The germline V gene encodes CDR1 SGHRS and CDR2 YFSETQ. The germline V and J ends were trimmed by 2 bases and 3 bases, with 8 bases remaining between them. This CDR3 spans 13 amino acids. The CDR3 DNA reads TGCGCCAGCAGCTTCTGGACAGAAGAGACCCAGTACTTC. It specifies CASSFWTEETQYF.

The DNA of the CDR3 is TGTGCCAGCAGCGCGGCTAGCGGGGGAGTCTCCTACGAGCAGTACTTC. Protein sequence: CASSAASGGVSYEQYF. The genes are TRBV28 and TRBJ2-7; 10 nucleotides line up with TRBD2. Germline CDR1 MDHEN, CDR2 SYDVKM. The CDR3 contains 16 residues. Trimming cost V 6 bases and J 0 bases; bases outside gene matches: 8.

The V gene is TRBV7-2, the J gene TRBJ1-1, with TRBD1 matching over 8 bases. Losses at the gene ends were 5 bases for V and 8 bases for J; bases not matched to a gene: 13. This CDR3 has 15 amino acids. In germline, CDR1 is SGHTA, CDR2 FQGNSA. In DNA, the CDR3 is TGTGCCAGCAGCCCCATGGGACAGGCAATAATGGAAGCTTTCTTT. This codes for CASSPMGQAIMEAFF.

This sequence joins TRBV7-2 and TRBJ2-3, with TRBD2 matching 9 bases. The V and J ends lost 5 bases and 0 bases, in that order; junction bases with no gene match: 6. Germline lookup yields CDR1 SGHTA and CDR2 FQGNSA. CDR3 length: 16 amino acids. CDR3 in DNA: TGTGCCAGCAGCGGACGCCTAGCGGGGAGCACAGATACGCAGTATTTT. Its protein is CASSGRLAGSTDTQYF.

The chain joins TRBV11-3 to TRBJ2-5, with 7 bases matching TRBD1. The end of the DNA fits TRBJ2-7 better, so the J call may be wrong. CDR3 length equals 19 residues. Looked up from germline, CDR1 is SGHNT and CDR2 is YENEEA. CDR3 in amino acids: CASSLEGTALVRAHYEQYF. Written as DNA, the CDR3 is TGTGCCAGCAGCTTAGAAGGGACAGCTTTAGTCAGGGCCCACTACGAGCAGTACTTC.

The V call is TRBV5-4, the J call TRBJ1-2, with 9 nucleotides matching TRBD1. V lost 4 bases, J lost 8 bases, and 6 bases stayed unmatched. This CDR3 is 13 amino acids long. CDR1 and CDR2 from the germline V gene are SGHNT and YYREEE (reference sequence). The CDR3 nucleotides are TGTGCCAGCAGCGCCGGGACAGGGAACGGCTACACCTTC. This translates into CASSAGTGNGYTF.

The chain links TRBV5-1 to TRBJ1-2; 7 nucleotides line up with TRBD1. CDR3 length equals 15 residues. Germline-derived CDR1 and CDR2 are SGHRS and YFSETQ. The J segment lost 3 bases and the V segment lost 2 bases, leaving 7 bases of the junction unmatched. The CDR3 reads CASSFQSTGDYGYTF. The CDR3 coding sequence is TGCGCCAGCAGCTTCCAGTCTACAGGGGACTATGGCTACACCTTC. The full variable domain, completed using reference TRBV5-1 and TRBJ1-2, is KAGVTQTPRYLIKTRGQQVTLSCSPISGHRSVSWYQQTPGQGLQFLFEYFSETQRNKGNFPGRFSGRQFSNSRSEMNVSTLELGDSALYLCASSFQSTGDYGYTFGSGTRLTVV.

The V call is TRBV7-2, the J call TRBJ1-5, with TRBD1 matching over 10 bases. The V gene end was trimmed by 0 bases and the J gene end by 0 bases; junction bases not matched to a gene: 5. Germline V gene sequence: CDR1 SGHTA, CDR2 FQGNSA. This CDR3 has 18 amino acids. The CDR3 sequence is CASSLAGTGAYSNQPQHF. The CDR3 DNA sequence: TGTGCCAGCAGCTTAGCGGGGACAGGGGCCTATAGCAATCAGCCCCAGCATTTT.

This sequence joins TRBV29-1 and TRBJ1-2; D is perhaps TRBD1 (5 bases). Germline lookup yields CDR1 SQVTM and CDR2 ANQGSEA. V lost 2 bases, J lost 8 bases, and 12 bases lay in between. The CDR3 runs to 12 residues. CDR3 amino acids: CSVESYRRGYTF. The CDR3 DNA reads TGCAGCGTTGAAAGTTACAGGAGAGGCTACACCTTC. The whole variable domain, remainder taken from reference TRBV29-1 and TRBJ1-2, is SAVISQKPSRDICQRGTSLTIQCQVDSQVTMMFWYRQQPGQSLTLIATANQGSEATYESGFVIDKFPISRPNLTFSTLTVSNMSPEDSSIYLCSVESYRRGYTFGSGTRLTVV.

This chain links TRBV7-2 with TRBJ2-3; TRBD2 might be the D (6 bases). Looked up from germline, CDR1 is SGHTA and CDR2 is FQGNSA. This CDR3 region has 14 residues. Trimming removed 1 base at V and 4 bases at J, with 9 bases between. The DNA of the CDR3 is TGTGCCAGCAGCTTAGGCGGGACCCCAGATACGCAGTATTTT. Encoded protein: CASSLGGTPDTQYF.

The rearrangement joins TRBV6-1 to TRBJ1-2; 8 bases match TRBD1. The V gene's germline CDR1 is MNHNS and CDR2 SASEGT. The V gene end was trimmed by 4 bases and the J gene end by 5 bases; junction bases not matched to a gene: 9. The CDR3 is 15 amino acids. CDR3: CASSGGGTGAYGYTF. The CDR3 DNA reads TGTGCCAGCAGTGGGGGAGGGACAGGCGCATATGGCTACACCTTC.

The chain recombines TRBV27 with TRBJ1-3, with D perhaps TRBD1 (6 bases). Germline loops: CDR1 MNHEY, CDR2 SMNVEV (reference sequence). Trimming shortened V by 10 bases and J by 1 base, and 14 bases separated the two germline ends. The CDR3 totals 14 residues. The CDR3 DNA is TGTGCCAACGAGGACAGTCCGTCTGGAAACACCATATATTTT. Encoded protein: CANEDSPSGNTIYF.

The chain uses TRBV7-2 and TRBJ1-4; 12 nucleotides align to TRBD1. Germline loops: CDR1 SGHTA, CDR2 FQGNSA. This CDR3 is built from 15 residues. J was trimmed by 7 bases and V by 3 bases; bases with no gene match: 3. The CDR3 region has the DNA TGTGCCAGCAGCTTGGGACAGGGGGCGAGTGAAAAACTGTTTTTT. Amino acids: CASSLGQGASEKLFF.

The V gene is TRBV7-9, the J gene TRBJ1-3, with D maybe TRBD1 (5 bases). There are 15 residues in the CDR3. The V end lost 4 bases, the J end lost 1 base, and 11 bases lay between the germline ends. Germline CDR1 is SEHNR and CDR2 is FQNEAQ (reference sequence). CDR3 DNA sequence: TGTGCCAGCAGCTCCTCCGGGGGTTCTGGAAACACCATATATTTT. Residues: CASSSSGGSGNTIYF.

V gene TRBV6-5 combines with J gene TRBJ2-7, with a tentative D call TRBD2 (5 bases). The CDR3 has 16 residues. CDR1 and CDR2 (germline): MNHEY, SVGAGI. V was cut by 3 bases and J by 0 bases, with 15 bases left in between. In nucleotides, the CDR3 is TGTGCCAGCAGTTATCTCGTCGCCGGGAACTCCTACGAGCAGTACTTC. Amino acids: CASSYLVAGNSYEQYF.

The chain carries TRBV19 and TRBJ1-2; unclear D gene. The CDR3 contains 14 residues. CDR1 and CDR2 from the germline V gene are LNHDA and SQIVND (reference sequence). The ends were cut back, 9 bases at V and 8 bases at J, with 22 bases in the middle. For the CDR3, the DNA is TGTGCCAGCGAATTGCCGGGATCGAGGTTAGGCTACACCTTC. It translates to CASELPGSRLGYTF.

The V and J genes are TRBV9 and TRBJ1-1; no clear D gene. Germline V gene data show CDR1 as SGDLS and CDR2 as YYNGEE. The CDR3 is made up of 12 amino acids. The V end lost 4 bases, the J end lost 10 bases, and 14 bases lay between the germline ends. CDR3 bases: TGTGCCAGCAGCCCCCGGGTCGGCGGAGCTTTCTTT. This translates into CASSPRVGGAFF.

The chain has TRBV5-1 and TRBJ2-3; TRBD2 agrees at 9 bases. The CDR3 is made up of 17 amino acids. CDR1 is SGHRS and CDR2 is YFSETQ in the germline V gene. V was clipped by 4 bases and J by 2 bases; unmatched bases: 11. The CDR3 loop is CASSLSLTSGNTDTQYF. In nucleotides, the CDR3 is TGCGCCAGCAGCCTATCCCTGACTAGCGGAAACACAGATACGCAGTATTTT.